This T cell receptor (beta chain) was captured by sequencing in a study of T cells after yellow fever vaccination. TCRdb ran MiXCR on the 5' RACE reads and lists one entry per CDR3 protein. In the table there are roughly 350,000 distinct CDR3 sequences, over 3.5% of which are singletons. This clonotype was detected a few times. Specimen: PBMCs, collected 5 days after the yellow fever booster vaccination. The receptor was isolated from a man aged 18 to 30 who received the YFV17D yellow fever vaccine.

The CDR3 coding sequence is TGCAGTGCGGACGGGGGGTATTGGCAGTACTTC. This sequence encodes CSADGGYWQYF. This chain joins TRBV20-1 and TRBJ2-7, with 7 positions matching TRBD2. The germline V gene encodes CDR1 DFQATT and CDR2 SNEGSKA (reference sequence). The CDR3 has 11 amino acids. After removal of 6 bases from V and 9 bases from J, the junction contained 8 bases not matched to a gene.